A selection of T cell receptor beta chains follows, all from one sample in a study of T-cell memory formation after mild COVID-19. Using its own MiXCR run on the 5' RACE reads, TCRdb lists one record per CDR3 protein. Among approximately 430,000 distinct CDR3 sequences listed, about 22% were seen once. The material sequenced was PBMCs or a T cell subset sorted from them (not recorded which). The receptors come from an adult woman who had mild COVID-19 (a few samples of this study predate the infection). Cell type and time point are not known. CDR3s leave out the opening cysteine and the closing phenylalanine or tryptophan. Each record gives: J gene, V gene, CDR3 protein.

TRBJ2-5	TRBV6-5	ASSQMGGLAGSWTQY
TRBJ1-2	TRBV14	ASSQADRVGYGYT
TRBJ1-5	TRBV20-1	SALEGGTGNQPQH
TRBJ2-6	TRBV25-1	ASSESDYSGANVLT
TRBJ1-5	TRBV3-1	ASSQDPWGSGQPQH
TRBJ2-7	TRBV6-2/TRBV6-3	ASSYSELVPYEQY
TRBJ2-5	TRBV7-9	ASSLAAKGGETQY
TRBJ1-2	TRBV11-2	ASSLGWQGLSNYGYT
TRBJ2-1	TRBV5-1	ASALRDNNEQF
TRBJ2-3	TRBV6-6	ASSYSLILADTQY
TRBJ2-3	TRBV10-3	AISGKRANTDTQY
TRBJ2-7	TRBV11-3	ASSLRAGGASYEQY
TRBJ1-6	TRBV7-3	ASSPRINSPLH
TRBJ2-5	TRBV3-1	ASSWTGGEETQY
TRBJ2-3	TRBV6-1	ASSDGRTSGVGDTQY
TRBJ2-7	TRBV12-3/TRBV12-4	ASSRTSGRVYEQY
TRBJ1-4	TRBV29-1	SVPSDRGSLDRLF
TRBJ1-1	TRBV5-1	ASSFGRGTEAF
TRBJ2-5	TRBV7-8	ASSLAGGDQETQY
TRBJ1-1	TRBV7-9	ASSLVEGSRAEAF
TRBJ2-1	TRBV14	ASSQGQGVNEQF
TRBJ2-7	TRBV25-1	ASGGGQGGSYEQY
TRBJ1-6	TRBV6-2/TRBV6-3	ASSQTYSYNSPLH
TRBJ2-5	TRBV27	ARGETSGNFETQY
TRBJ1-2	TRBV7-2	ASSPHPQGSYGYT
TRBJ2-3	TRBV9	ASSPPAGGVTDTQY
TRBJ2-1	TRBV3-1	ASSHNLGTSGRASYNEQF
TRBJ1-2	TRBV19	ASSPKATIGYT
TRBJ1-5	TRBV30	AWSRFVNSNQPQH
TRBJ2-3	TRBV7-6	ASTGTSGSTPDTQY
TRBJ1-1	TRBV7-9	ASILRETEAF
TRBJ2-3	TRBV4-1	ASSQVNPSPDTQY
TRBJ1-1	TRBV11-3	ASSLDFPAPGRGAF
TRBJ2-7	TRBV20-1	SAWKGSSYEQY
TRBJ2-7	TRBV4-2	ASSQDGQRPTNYEQY
TRBJ2-7	TRBV5-1	ASSVGQPYSYEQY
TRBJ2-1	TRBV5-4	ASSRALETTNNEQF
TRBJ1-2	TRBV29-1	SVGTGPQGYT
TRBJ2-7	TRBV10-3	AISSGRVNREQY
TRBJ1-2	TRBV12-3/TRBV12-4	ASRNTYLPYGYT
TRBJ2-1	TRBV7-9	ASSFPSTGRNEQF